These T cell receptor beta chains were read from a single sample in a study of T cells in Graves' hyperthyroidism and ophthalmopathy. Each CDR3 protein is one row after TCRdb ran MiXCR on the multiplex PCR reads. The top ten hold approximately 7.9% of the sample, which has under 300,000 distinct CDR3 sequences, about 13% seen once. The sequenced material came from blood. The receptors derive from a woman in her forties with Graves' hyperthyroidism. Each CDR3 is given with its conserved first and last residue. Each record gives: clone size, J gene, V gene, CDR3 length, D gene, CDR3 DNA, CDR3 protein. A D gene is named only where the DNA matches it firmly. Size is omitted from some rows. Given values are once, few, many or a class for expanded clones.

>NA|TRBJ2-3|TRBV20-1|15|NA
TGCAGTGCTAGCGCGGGCGGAGGCGCCACAGATACGCAGTATTTT
CSASAGGGATDTQYF
>many|TRBJ2-2|TRBV2|19|TRBD2
TGTGCCAGCAGTCCACAGCTCGGGCTAGCGGGATTGAACACCGGGGAGCTGTTTTTT
CASSPQLGLAGLNTGELFF
>many|TRBJ1-4|TRBV5-5|15|TRBD1
TGTGCCAGCAGCCCCGGGACAGTAACTAATGAAAAACTGTTTTTT
CASSPGTVTNEKLFF
>many|TRBJ2-7|TRBV15|14|NA
TGTGCCACCAGCAGAGACCAAGGTACCCCGGAGCAGTACTTC
CATSRDQGTPEQYF
>many|TRBJ1-2|TRBV20-1|13|TRBD1
TGCAGTGCTAGAGATGTCACAGGGGACGGCTACACCTTC
CSARDVTGDGYTF
>NA|TRBJ2-7|TRBV9|13|NA
TGTGCCAGCAGCCTAGCGCAGGAAGGCGAGCAGTACTTC
CASSLAQEGEQYF
>once|TRBJ2-6|TRBV2|18|TRBD1
TGTGCCAGCAACGTTGTCGGGACAGGGGGCTCTGGGGCCAACGTCCTGACTTTC
CASNVVGTGGSGANVLTF
>NA|TRBJ1-3|TRBV15|15|NA
TGTGCCACCAGCAGAATACAGACTCTGGGGGACACCATATATTTT
CATSRIQTLGDTIYF
>many|TRBJ2-5|TRBV11-2|17|TRBD2
TGTGCCAGCAGCTTGACTAGCGGGAGTGGCGTGGGAGAGACCCAGTACTTC
CASSLTSGSGVGETQYF
>many|TRBJ2-4|TRBV6-1|20|TRBD2
TGTGCCAGCAGTTCTTCCCGGACTAGCGTTTACTCTCGTGGCAAAAACATTCAGTACTTC
CASSSSRTSVYSRGKNIQYF
>many|TRBJ1-6|TRBV6-5|15|NA
TGTGCCAGCAGTTACGGAGACGTAAGGAATTCACCCCTCCACTTT
CASSYGDVRNSPLHF
>NA|TRBJ2-1|TRBV7-9|12|NA
TGTGCCAGCAGTACCCCTAGCGCCAAGCAGTTCTTC
CASSTPSAKQFF
>many|TRBJ1-3|TRBV6-1|15|NA
TGTGCCAGCAGACCTGGGAGGGTTTCTGGAAACACCATATATTTT
CASRPGRVSGNTIYF
>few|TRBJ1-5|TRBV28|17|TRBD1
TGTGCCAGCAGTTCCTCACAGGGGGCAAGGGGCAATCAGCCCCAGCATTTT
CASSSSQGARGNQPQHF
>NA|TRBJ2-6|TRBV24-1|16|NA
TGTGCCACCAGTGAGCCTCAGGGTGCTGGGGCCAACGTCCTGACTTTC
CATSEPQGAGANVLTF
>NA|TRBJ1-6|TRBV2|14|NA
TGTGCCAGCAGTGAAGGGGCCAATAATTCACCCCTCCACTTT
CASSEGANNSPLHF
>few|TRBJ2-3|TRBV9|16|TRBD2
TGTGCCAGCAGCGTGAGACCGGGACTAGCAACAGATACGCAGTATTTT
CASSVRPGLATDTQYF